A selection of T cell receptor beta chains follows, all from one sample in a study of blood T cell repertoires in COVID-19. The table came from immunoSEQ multiplex PCR; TCRdb's copy has only in-frame clones and leaves some out. Seen here are about 75,000 clones, approximately 89% observed once, and the top ten hold approximately 6.8%. Material: peripheral blood. The receptors shown here come from a woman aged 70-85 years with acute or convalescent COVID-19. The CDR3 runs from the conserved cysteine through the conserved F or W. The order of the fields is V gene, D gene, clone size, J gene, CDR3 DNA, CDR3 protein. The D gene is left open where the match is weak. Some rows have no size entry. The others give once, few or many, or a class for an expanded clone.

>TRBV28|-|-|TRBJ1-2
TGTGCCAGCAGTTTACGTTGGGGGGGTAACTATGGCTACACCTTC
CASSLRWGGNYGYTF
>TRBV25-1|TRBD1|-|TRBJ1-4
TGTGCCAGCGGGGGACAGGGGGCAGCTAATGAAAAACTGTTTTTT
CASGGQGAANEKLFF
>TRBV12-5|TRBD2|-|TRBJ2-7
TGTGCTAGTGGCCACGGGGGGGCCCTTCCCGAGCAGTACTTC
CASGHGGALPEQYF
>TRBV19|-|-|TRBJ1-2
TGTGCCAGTACCATCTGGGGCAGTTTTAACTATGGCTACACCTTC
CASTIWGSFNYGYTF
>TRBV10-1|-|-|TRBJ2-5
TGCGCCAGCAGTGTCCGAACAAGGGGCCAAGAGACCCAGTACTTC
CASSVRTRGQETQYF
>TRBV19|-|-|TRBJ2-3
TGTGCCAGTAACTTGGGACTGGGGAACGCAGATACGCAGTATTTT
CASNLGLGNADTQYF
>TRBV2|-|-|TRBJ2-2
TGTGCCAGCAGCGGCCCGGGTTTTCGGGAGCTGTTTTTT
CASSGPGFRELFF
>TRBV6-1|-|-|TRBJ2-7
TGTGCCAGCAGTGAGGACAAACCCCTCTACGAGCAGTACTTC
CASSEDKPLYEQYF
>TRBV24-1|-|-|TRBJ1-2
TGTGCCACCAGTGACATTGACACTAACTATGGCTACACCTTC
CATSDIDTNYGYTF
>TRBV5-6|TRBD1|-|TRBJ1-1
TGTGCCAGCAGCTTGTGGACAGGGGGAAACACTGAAGCTTTCTTT
CASSLWTGGNTEAFF
>TRBV5-1|-|-|TRBJ2-1
TGCGCCAGCAAGGGCTCAGGGGAGTACGGTGAGCAGTTCTTC
CASKGSGEYGEQFF
>TRBV11-3|TRBD1|-|TRBJ2-7
TGTGCCAGCAGCCGGTCCGGGACAGGGACCGAGCAGTACTTC
CASSRSGTGTEQYF
>TRBV6-5|TRBD2|-|TRBJ2-7
TGTGCCAGCAGTTACGGACTAGACTACGAGCAGTACTTC
CASSYGLDYEQYF
>TRBV3-1/TRBV3-2|-|-|TRBJ1-6
TGTGCCAGCAGCCGGGTCGTTCGGGATTCACCCCTCCACTTT
CASSRVVRDSPLHF
>TRBV12-2|-|-|TRBJ2-4
TGTGCAAGTCGCTCAGCAAAACTAGCGGGGAACCTACTAGCCAAAAACATTCAGTACTTC
CASRSAKLAGNLLAKNIQYF
>TRBV2|TRBD1|-|TRBJ1-1
TGTGCCAGCTCGGGACAGGCGAACACTGAAGCTTTCTTT
CASSGQANTEAFF
>TRBV27|-|-|TRBJ1-1
TGTGCCAGCAGTCCGGGTGGCACTGAAGCTTTCTTT
CASSPGGTEAFF
>TRBV4-2|TRBD2|-|TRBJ2-3
TGTGCCAGCAGCCCCGGGGGACTAGCGGGGGCTGATACGCAGTATTTT
CASSPGGLAGADTQYF
>TRBV3-1/TRBV3-2|-|once|TRBJ1-5
TGTGCCAGCAGCCCGACACCACTGACAACGCGCAATCAGCCCCAGCATTTT
CASSPTPLTTRNQPQHF
>TRBV6-6|-|-|TRBJ1-1
TGTGCCAGCAGTTACGAGGCGGACACTGAAGCTTTCTTT
CASSYEADTEAFF
>TRBV6-2/TRBV6-3|-|-|TRBJ2-7
TGTGCCAGCAGCTGGGGGGGGGCGATCTACGAGCAGTACTTC
CASSWGGAIYEQYF
>TRBV9|TRBD1|-|TRBJ2-7
TGTGCCAGCAGCGCCGGGACAGGGGGCTACGAGCAGTACTTC
CASSAGTGGYEQYF
>TRBV7-9|-|-|TRBJ2-7
TGTGCCAGCAGCTTAATAATGACAGGAAGCTCCTACGAGCAGTACTTC
CASSLIMTGSSYEQYF
>TRBV5-1|-|-|TRBJ1-2
TGCGCCAGCAGCGCGGGACCGACTAACTATGGCTACACCTTC
CASSAGPTNYGYTF
>TRBV27|TRBD1|-|TRBJ2-7
TGTGCCAGCACCCACAGGGGCGAGCAGTACTTC
CASTHRGEQYF
>TRBV28|-|-|TRBJ1-5
TGTGCCAGCACCCGACAGAGCAATCAGCCCCAGCATTTT
CASTRQSNQPQHF
>TRBV25-1|TRBD2|-|TRBJ2-4
TGTGCCAGCAGTTGGACTAGCGGAGATCTAGCCAAAAACATTCAGTACTTC
CASSWTSGDLAKNIQYF
>TRBV20-1|-|-|TRBJ2-5
TGCAGTGCCCCGGGTCAAGAGACCCAGTACTTC
CSAPGQETQYF
>TRBV18|-|-|TRBJ1-1
TGTGCCAGCTGTTCGTTGAACACTGAAGCTTTCTTT
CASCSLNTEAFF
>TRBV9|TRBD2|-|TRBJ2-1
TGTGCCAGCAGCCTCCGACTAGCGCCCTACAATGAGCAGTTCTTC
CASSLRLAPYNEQFF
>TRBV9|-|-|TRBJ1-1
TGTGCCAGCAGCGTAGCCGGGTTCACTGAAGCTTTCTTT
CASSVAGFTEAFF
>TRBV7-2|TRBD2|-|TRBJ2-3
TGTGCCAGCAGCCCAAAACTAGCGGGATGGGGGGATACGCAGTATTTT
CASSPKLAGWGDTQYF
>TRBV30|-|few|TRBJ2-2
TGTGCCTGGAGTGTAGGTGGGGCTCACACCGGGGAGCTGTTTTTT
CAWSVGGAHTGELFF
>TRBV4-1|TRBD1|few|TRBJ1-1
TGCGCCAGCAGCCATTTCCCGAAAGGGACAGGGAACACTGAAGCTTTCTTT
CASSHFPKGTGNTEAFF
>TRBV28|-|-|TRBJ1-2
TGTGCCAGCAGTTTAGCAGACAGTTATGGCTACACCTTC
CASSLADSYGYTF
>TRBV9|TRBD2|-|TRBJ2-1
TGTGCCAGCAGCGTAGAAGGGACTACCCACAATGAGCAGTTCTTC
CASSVEGTTHNEQFF
>TRBV27|TRBD1|-|TRBJ1-2
TGTGCCAGCAGTCGAGGGGGCGAAAGCCTAAACTATGGCTACACCTTC
CASSRGGESLNYGYTF
>TRBV12-3/TRBV12-4|TRBD1|-|TRBJ1-2
TGTGCCAGCAGCCACCCAGGGGGCTATGGCTACACCTTC
CASSHPGGYGYTF
>TRBV3-1/TRBV3-2|-|once|TRBJ1-2
TGTGCCAGCAGCCAAGGGAGCGTCTATGGCTACACCTTC
CASSQGSVYGYTF
>TRBV28|-|once|TRBJ1-2
TGTGCCAGCAGTTTAGACCCCCAGGCGGGAGCTAACTATGGCTACACCTTC
CASSLDPQAGANYGYTF
>TRBV20-1|-|medium-sized|TRBJ1-5
TGCAGTGCTAGTGTGCGGAACAAAAATCAGCCCCAGCATTTT
CSASVRNKNQPQHF
>TRBV25-1|-|-|TRBJ2-1
TGTGCCAGCAGTGCCACTTCGAGCTCCTACAATGAGCAGTTCTTC
CASSATSSSYNEQFF
>TRBV5-1|-|once|TRBJ2-7
TGCGCCAGCAGCTTCCTCGGACAGTTCTACGAGCAGTACTTC
CASSFLGQFYEQYF
>TRBV7-6|-|once|TRBJ1-1
TGTGCCAGCAGCTTAGCGCTGGGGAACGGGGCTGAAGCTTTCTTT
CASSLALGNGAEAFF
>TRBV18|-|-|TRBJ2-7
TGTGCCAGCTCGTTTTACTCGAGCTCCTACGAGCAGTACTTC
CASSFYSSSYEQYF
>TRBV9|TRBD1|-|TRBJ1-4
TGTGCCAGCAGCGTTGCAGGGGGCAAAGGAAAACTGTTTTTT
CASSVAGGKGKLFF
>TRBV9|TRBD2|-|TRBJ2-2
TGTGCCAGCAGCCCCTTAGCGGGAGGGCCAACCGGGGAGCTGTTTTTT
CASSPLAGGPTGELFF
>TRBV5-5|-|-|TRBJ1-6
TGTGCCAGCAGCTCCGGGGGGGCTAATTCACCCCTCCACTTT
CASSSGGANSPLHF
>TRBV7-3|-|-|TRBJ2-1
TGTGCCAGCAGCTTAATGGGCGGGGGCCTACGGGATGAGCAGTTCTTC
CASSLMGGGLRDEQFF
>TRBV27|TRBD2|-|TRBJ2-1
TGTGCCAGCACCCAAGGGCTAGCGGGAGGTTACAATGAGCAGTTCTTC
CASTQGLAGGYNEQFF
>TRBV5-1|TRBD2|-|TRBJ2-3
TGCGCCAGCAGCTTGTCACTAGCGGACACAGATACGCAGTATTTT
CASSLSLADTDTQYF
>TRBV18|TRBD1|-|TRBJ1-5
TGTGCCAGCTCCCCAGACAGGGACAATCAGCCCCAGCATTTT
CASSPDRDNQPQHF
>TRBV7-9|TRBD1|once|TRBJ1-2
TGTGCCAGCAGCTTGGGACAGGGGGGACGCTACACCTTC
CASSLGQGGRYTF
>TRBV9|-|-|TRBJ1-3
TGTGCCAGCAGCGTAGACCCTGGGAGGGGGGGAAACACCATATATTTT
CASSVDPGRGGNTIYF
>TRBV28|-|-|TRBJ2-6
TGTGCCAGCAGTTGGGCCCTCCATGGCATCTCTGGGGCCAACGTCCTGACTTTC
CASSWALHGISGANVLTF
>TRBV28|-|-|TRBJ1-2
TGTGCCAGCTCCAATTGGGAGGGCTACACCTTC
CASSNWEGYTF
>TRBV12-3/TRBV12-4|-|-|TRBJ2-2
TGTGCCAGCAGTCTGACTCGCGCCGGGGAGCTGTTTTTT
CASSLTRAGELFF
>TRBV28|-|-|TRBJ1-4
TGTGCCAGCATTGGGGCGTTCTCTAATGAAAAACTGTTTTTT
CASIGAFSNEKLFF
>TRBV2|-|-|TRBJ1-4
TGTGCCAGCGTAAAAGGGGGATTTACTGAAAAACTGTTTTTT
CASVKGGFTEKLFF
>TRBV18|-|-|TRBJ1-5
TGTGCCAGCTCACCACGTAGAGGCAATCAGCCCCAGCATTTT
CASSPRRGNQPQHF